One sample yielded the 27 T cell receptor beta chains listed below, sequenced in a study of shared T cell receptors in the human thymus. Produced via immunoSEQ multiplex PCR; TCRdb's table is partial and in-frame only. The sample shows 500,000 to 850,000 clones, more than 75% of them seen only once. The sample was also reused in another study, on human thymus T cells.

Material: thymocytes. The receptors were gathered from a boy in the first two years of life with a congenital heart defect.

CDR3 DNA: TGTGCCAGCAGCCAAGATCCCACAGGGACTGAAAAACTGTTTTTT. Its protein product is CASSQDPTGTEKLFF. The chain couples TRBV14 to TRBJ1-4, with a weak D call TRBD1 (6 bases). The CDR3 has 15 amino acids. The ends were cut back, 0 bases at V and 7 bases at J, with 12 bases in the middle. Per germline, CDR1 SGHDN and CDR2 FVKESK.

The rearrangement links TRBV25-1 to TRBJ2-1, with a weak D call TRBD1 (5 bases). This CDR3 is 15 amino acids long. Germline V gives CDR1 MGHDK, CDR2 SYGVNS. V shed 1 base and J shed 6 bases, with 13 bases lying between them. CDR3 sequence reads: CASSEFKGRGNEQFF. DNA of the CDR3: TGTGCCAGCAGTGAATTCAAGGGTAGGGGCAATGAGCAGTTCTTC.

The chain joins TRBV4-3 to TRBJ2-1, with 12 bases fitting TRBD2. V gave up 1 base and J gave up 5 bases; unmatched junction bases: 18. This CDR3 has 21 residues. Germline CDR1 and CDR2: LGHNA and YSLEER. The chain's CDR3 is CASSQGAAYGLAGIGDNEQFF. For the CDR3, the DNA is TGCGCCAGCAGCCAAGGTGCGGCTTACGGACTAGCGGGAATTGGGGACAATGAGCAGTTCTTC.

This chain joins TRBV10-3 and TRBJ1-5; the D gene is possibly TRBD1 (5 bases). V lost 4 bases and J 4 bases, leaving 17 bases between the germline ends. Germline CDR1 and CDR2: ENHRY and SYGVKD. The CDR3 runs to 16 residues. The CDR3 reads CAISAQISQGNQPQHF. As DNA, the CDR3 is TGTGCCATCAGTGCCCAAATCTCCCAGGGTAATCAGCCCCAGCATTTT.

The chain joins TRBV14 to TRBJ1-2; 10 bases match TRBD1. This CDR3 is built from 18 residues. The germline CDR1 and CDR2 sequences are SGHDN and FVKESK. Trimming removed 0 bases from V and 0 bases from J; junction bases left unmatched: 7. The CDR3 coding sequence is TGTGCCAGCAGCCAAGATACCTCGGGGACAGGGGCTAACTATGGCTACACCTTC. Protein: CASSQDTSGTGANYGYTF.

This chain uses TRBV10-3 with TRBJ1-5; D might be TRBD1 (5 bases). Between the trimmed V and J ends, which lost 3 bases and 3 bases, there was a span of 9 bases. The CDR3 loop spans 14 amino acids. Germline V gives CDR1 ENHRY, CDR2 SYGVKD. The CDR3 coding sequence is TGTGCCATCAGTGAAGGAGGGGTCAATCAGCCCCAGCATTTT. Its protein product is CAISEGGVNQPQHF.

The chain joins TRBV29-1 to TRBJ2-4, with a tentative D call TRBD1 (5 bases). Germline CDR1 reads SQVTM; CDR2 reads ANQGSEA. The V gene lost 3 bases and the J gene lost 6 bases, with 9 bases spanning the gap. This CDR3 spans 12 amino acids. The chain's CDR3 is CSVEDIRNIQYF. Here the CDR3 DNA reads TGCAGCGTTGAGGACATAAGAAACATTCAGTACTTC.

The CDR3 spells CASSIQEWSSPLHF. In DNA form, the CDR3 reads TGTGCCAGCAGCATACAGGAGTGGAGTTCACCCCTCCACTTT. The chain joins TRBV6-1 to TRBJ1-6; TRBD1 might be the D (5 bases). There are 14 residues in the CDR3. Germline V gene data show CDR1 as MNHNS and CDR2 as SASEGT. Trimming took off 6 bases at V and 9 bases at J, with 15 bases between the two ends.

The chain employs TRBV15 and TRBJ1-1; TRBD1 matches at 7 bases. The CDR3 is 14 residues long. Germline CDR1 and CDR2: LNHNV and YYDKDF (reference sequence). With V trimmed by 3 bases and J by 2 bases, 3 bases remained unmatched. The CDR3 loop reads CATSSRGSNTEAFF. The CDR3 DNA sequence: TGTGCCACCAGCAGCAGGGGGAGTAACACTGAAGCTTTCTTT.

This chain connects TRBV19 to TRBJ1-2, with D possibly TRBD1 on 6 matching bases. V was clipped by 3 bases and J by 4 bases, with 12 bases between them. From germline, CDR1 is LNHDA and CDR2 SQIVND (reference sequence). The CDR3 length is 14 residues. Written as DNA, the CDR3 is TGTGCCAGTAGTATTAACCACAGGGCCTATGGCTACACCTTC. Its protein product is CASSINHRAYGYTF.

The chain joins TRBV5-4 to TRBJ1-2; D uncertain. V was pared by 1 base and J by 8 bases, with 12 bases between. The CDR3 extends over 13 amino acids. Germline CDR1 SGHNT, CDR2 YYREEE (reference sequence). In nucleotides, the CDR3 is TGTGCCAGCAGCTTGACGGGGTCTATAGGCTACACCTTC. Amino acid sequence: CASSLTGSIGYTF.

The gene calls are TRBV4-3 and TRBJ1-2; D possibly corresponds to TRBD1 (6 bases). Trimming left V 1 base short and J 3 bases short, with 15 bases between. There are 16 residues in the CDR3. The germline CDR1 and CDR2 sequences are LGHNA and YSLEER. The CDR3 sequence: CASSQGGPEAYYGYTF. CDR3 bases: TGCGCCAGCAGCCAAGGGGGGCCGGAAGCCTACTATGGCTACACCTTC.

The V call is TRBV14, the J call TRBJ2-3, with 8 bases matching TRBD2. Germline V gene lookup returns CDR1 SGHDN and CDR2 FVKESK. V trimming: 4 bases; J trimming: 6 bases; junction bases outside the gene matches: 9. This CDR3 comprises 15 residues. DNA of the CDR3: TGTGCCAGCAGCCTCCTAGCGGGCCCAGGGGATACGCAGTATTTT. Translating gives CASSLLAGPGDTQYF.

This clone was counted between two and nine times. J is TRBJ2-7 and V is TRBV11-2, with D perhaps matching TRBD2 (5 bases). The CDR3 sequence is 14 residues long. V lost 6 bases and J lost 0, with 12 bases in between. CDR1 is SGHAT, CDR2 FQNNGV, per germline. The CDR3 protein is CASSQGSFSYEQYF. DNA for the CDR3: TGTGCCAGCAGTCAAGGGAGCTTCTCCTACGAGCAGTACTTC.

The chain employs TRBV28 and TRBJ1-5, with 9 bases identical to TRBD1. With 5 bases clipped from V and 0 bases from J, the junction kept 5 bases outside the gene matches. The CDR3 sequence is 16 residues long. The germline V gene encodes CDR1 MDHEN and CDR2 SYDVKM. The CDR3 spells CASSPLDRGSNQPQHF. The CDR3 bases are TGTGCCAGCAGTCCCTTGGACAGGGGTAGCAATCAGCCCCAGCATTTT.

This clone was observed once. CDR3 DNA sequence: TGTGCCAGCAGCTTCGGGACAGGGGCCCTTCGGGAAGAGCAGTACTTC. Translation: CASSFGTGALREEQYF. V gene TRBV13 combines with J gene TRBJ2-7; 10 bases map to TRBD1. CDR1 PRHDT and CDR2 FYEKMQ come from the germline V gene (reference sequence). With 3 bases clipped from V and 7 bases from J, the junction kept 12 bases outside the gene matches. This CDR3 spans 16 amino acids.

This sequence joins TRBV10-1 and TRBJ1-1; tentative D call: TRBD1 (5 bases). Germline lookup yields CDR1 WNHNN and CDR2 SYGVQD (reference sequence). Trimming took 4 bases from V and 3 from J, leaving 21 bases between them. This CDR3 comprises 17 residues. The CDR3 sequence is CASSGNTWDGGDTEAFF. The DNA for the CDR3 is TGCGCCAGCAGTGGGAATACCTGGGACGGGGGGGACACTGAAGCTTTCTTT.

The J gene is TRBJ2-6, the V gene TRBV10-1, with D tentatively TRBD2 (6 bases). This CDR3 contains 14 residues. The ends were cut back, 9 bases at V and 2 bases at J, with 11 bases in the middle. Germline CDR1 and CDR2: WNHNN and SYGVQD (reference sequence). CDR3 sequence (DNA): TGCGCCAGTGGGCGGGACCCTGGGGCCAACGTCCTGACTTTC. This encodes CASGRDPGANVLTF.

The V call is TRBV6-1, the J call TRBJ1-1, with no clear D. V dropped 4 bases and J dropped 8 bases, with 8 bases sitting between them. Germline CDR1 is MNHNS and CDR2 is SASEGT. The CDR3 is 11 residues long. CDR3 sequence (DNA): TGTGCCAGCAGTGCCGGTAAGGAAGCTTTCTTT. This sequence encodes CASSAGKEAFF.

This sequence joins TRBV5-1 and TRBJ2-1; 11 bases line up with TRBD2. V was pared by 2 bases and J by 0 bases, with 7 bases of the junction left unmatched. Germline V gene data show CDR1 as SGHRS and CDR2 as YFSETQ. The CDR3 extends over 18 amino acids. DNA for the CDR3: TGCGCCAGCAGCTTAGGACTAGCGGGCTTTGCCTCCTACAATGAGCAGTTCTTC. Residues: CASSLGLAGFASYNEQFF. Drawing the rest from reference TRBV5-1 and TRBJ2-1, the complete variable domain is KAGVTQTPRYLIKTRGQQVTLSCSPISGHRSVSWYQQTPGQGLQFLFEYFSETQRNKGNFPGRFSGRQFSNSRSEMNVSTLELGDSALYLCASSLGLAGFASYNEQFFGPGTRLTVL.

The rearrangement joins TRBV4-3 to TRBJ2-5; TRBD2 agrees at 8 bases. The CDR3 extends over 17 amino acids. The V and J ends lost 0 bases and 2 bases, in that order; junction bases with no gene match: 8. Germline V gives CDR1 LGHNA, CDR2 YSLEER. The DNA of the CDR3 is TGCGCCAGCAGCCAAGAAAGTCGGGAGGGATTACAAGAGACCCAGTACTTC. The encoded protein is CASSQESREGLQETQYF.

This chain links TRBV4-3 with TRBJ2-1; 7 bases fit TRBD2. The germline CDR1 and CDR2 sequences are LGHNA and YSLEER. Unmatched junction bases numbered 5, after V lost 3 bases and J lost 0 bases. CDR3 length: 16 amino acids. CDR3 bases: TGCGCCAGCAGCCACCGCGGGGGACTCTCCTACAATGAGCAGTTCTTC. Its protein product is CASSHRGGLSYNEQFF.

The chain joins TRBV7-9 to TRBJ2-2, with 7 bases identical to TRBD1. CDR1 is SEHNR and CDR2 is FQNEAQ in the germline V gene (reference sequence). J was trimmed by 6 bases and V by 7 bases; bases with no gene match: 11. The CDR3 has 15 amino acids. CDR3 protein: CASTTGKVKPGELFF. CDR3 bases: TGTGCCAGCACGACAGGGAAAGTAAAGCCCGGGGAGCTGTTTTTT.

The chain carries TRBV19 and TRBJ2-7, with 7 bases that match TRBD1. Germline values: CDR1 LNHDA, CDR2 SQIVND (reference sequence). CDR3 length equals 15 residues. The junction had 10 bases not matched to a gene; V was cut back by 6 bases and J by 2 bases. This chain's CDR3 is CASSPDRVWTYEQYF. Here the CDR3 DNA reads TGTGCCAGTAGCCCAGACAGGGTCTGGACCTACGAGCAGTACTTC.

The DNA of the CDR3 is TGCAGCGTTGGGGGAGGGACAGGGGAGGGCTATGGCTACACCTTC. As protein: CSVGGGTGEGYGYTF. The chain uses TRBV29-1 and TRBJ1-2; 10 bases fit TRBD1. This CDR3 spans 15 amino acids. After removal of 4 bases from V and 4 bases from J, the junction contained 9 bases not matched to a gene. Per germline, CDR1 SQVTM and CDR2 ANQGSEA.

This rearrangement joins TRBV5-1 to TRBJ2-1; tentatively, D is TRBD1 (5 bases). Trimming left V 5 bases short and J 5 bases short, with 11 bases between. The CDR3 is 13 residues long. Germline loops: CDR1 SGHRS, CDR2 YFSETQ. CDR3 region: CASRRGRDNEQFF. CDR3 in DNA: TGCGCCAGCAGAAGGGGCCGAGACAATGAGCAGTTCTTC.

The J gene is TRBJ2-5, the V gene TRBV30, with D possibly TRBD2 on 6 matching bases. The CDR3 runs 13 residues. Germline V gene data show CDR1 as GTSNPN and CDR2 as SVGIG (reference sequence). Trimming shortened V by 5 bases and J by 2 bases, and 12 bases separated the two germline ends. The CDR3 region is CAWETGLQETQYF. The DNA of the CDR3 is TGTGCCTGGGAAACGGGACTTCAAGAGACCCAGTACTTC.